This T cell receptor beta chain originates from a study of patients and donors after allogeneic stem cell transplantation. TCRdb recomputed calls from the RT-PCR reads with MiXCR, one row per CDR3 protein. The sample lists under 200,000 distinct CDR3 sequences, approximately 31% occurring once. Looked up from germline, CDR1 is SGHAT and CDR2 is FQNNGV. This CDR3 spans 14 amino acids. V dropped 5 bases and J dropped 4; count of bases not matched to a gene: 4. This TCR derives from a human donor who was either an allogeneic HSCT recipient or a stem cell or donor lymphocyte infusion donor (not recorded which). It is not recorded whose cells these are; they may come from a transplant donor. The V call is TRBV11-2, the J call TRBJ1-5; 8 bases line up with TRBD1. The sequencing sample was made of blood, either unsorted or a sorted T cell fraction (not recorded which). CDR3 DNA: TGTGCCAGCAGCGCCACAGGGGGTAATCAGCCCCAGCATTTT. Protein product: CASSATGGNQPQHF.